This T cell receptor beta chain appears in the sequencing data of a study of cytomegalovirus exposure and HLA in healthy donors. This CDR3 is built from 13 residues. The trim removed 5 bases at V and 5 bases at J, leaving 1 base unmatched. Germline CDR1 is LNHDA and CDR2 is SQIVND (reference sequence). To note about this clone: Its target is not known.

The study ran its PCR with 60 Vbeta and 13 Jbeta primers. Authors' data handling: Among the unique TCR beta chains that a later analysis counted, about 81 million in all, 9.5 million to 11 million were shared. This table comes from immunoSEQ multiplex PCR, and its TCRdb copy is limited to in-frame clones, with some not included. That table is the source of V, J and clone size, and D and trimming were worked out from the DNA. The sample records about 95,000 clones, around three quarters being singletons. Regarding the study as a whole: The study put 150 to 200 TCR beta chains on its list as cytomegalovirus-associated. Most sequenced TCRs were rare (though some public TCRs occurred in many donors).

The receptor's source is a woman in her fifties or sixties in good health and CMV-seropositive. The chain employs TRBV19 and TRBJ2-1; the match to TRBD2 covers 9 bases. Source material: PBMCs. Written as DNA, the CDR3 is TGTGCCAGTAGTGGCGGGAGGGACAATGAGCAGTTCTTC. It codes for CASSGGRDNEQFF.